Listed below are T cell receptor beta chains from one sample, sequenced in a study of shared clonotypes between healthy human individuals. Clones were sequenced by immunoSEQ multiplex PCR, and TCRdb holds only the in-frame ones, with some missing. The sample includes about 2.2 million clones, about 93% of them seen just once. Sequencing was carried out using naive CD8+ T cells from PBMCs. The receptors come from a man aged 18 to 29 in good health. Some clones in this sample may be carry-over from other donors' samples. Each CDR3 is given with its conserved first and last residue. Each record gives: V gene, D gene, J gene, clone size, CDR3 DNA, CDR3 protein. A D gene is named only where the DNA matches it firmly. Rows may omit the clone size; those that give it use once, few, many or a size class.

V: TRBV5-1; D: TRBD1; J: TRBJ1-1; size: few; DNA: TGCGCCAGCAGCCTGAAGACAGGGTCTGAAGCTTTCTTT; CDR3: CASSLKTGSEAFF
V: TRBV4-1; D: NA; J: TRBJ2-3; size: NA; DNA: TGCGCCAGCAGCCAATACAGGTCAGATACGCAGTATTTT; CDR3: CASSQYRSDTQYF
V: TRBV10-3; D: NA; J: TRBJ2-3; size: NA; DNA: TGTGCCATCAGTGGGGAGTCAGGTACGCAGTATTTT; CDR3: CAISGESGTQYF
V: TRBV27; D: TRBD1; J: TRBJ1-2; size: NA; DNA: TGTGCCAGCAGTACCACAGGGGGCGCGGGTGGCTACACCTTC; CDR3: CASSTTGGAGGYTF
V: TRBV28; D: NA; J: TRBJ1-5; size: NA; DNA: TGTGCCAGCACCCCAAACCCAGTAATCAATCAGCCCCAGCATTTT; CDR3: CASTPNPVINQPQHF
V: TRBV7-6; D: TRBD1; J: TRBJ1-1; size: NA; DNA: TGTGCCAGCAGCTCCGGCCAAACAGGGGGACCTGAAGCTTTCTTT; CDR3: CASSSGQTGGPEAFF
V: TRBV11-2; D: TRBD1; J: TRBJ2-1; size: NA; DNA: TGTGCCAGCAGCCTGGCGACAGGGGGCCAATACAATGAGCAGTTCTTC; CDR3: CASSLATGGQYNEQFF
V: TRBV6-1; D: NA; J: TRBJ2-7; size: NA; DNA: TGTGCCAGCAGTGAAGCGTTTCAGGTTCACCACGAGCAGTACTTC; CDR3: CASSEAFQVHHEQYF
V: TRBV27; D: TRBD2; J: TRBJ2-1; size: NA; DNA: TGTGCCAGCAGTTACCTATCATCTAGCGGTGGGTCGGACAATGAGCAGTTCTTC; CDR3: CASSYLSSSGGSDNEQFF
V: TRBV27; D: TRBD1; J: TRBJ1-1; size: NA; DNA: TGTGCCAGCAGTATAGCTGGGACAGTGAACACTGAAGCTTTCTTT; CDR3: CASSIAGTVNTEAFF
V: TRBV30; D: TRBD1; J: TRBJ2-7; size: NA; DNA: TGTGCCTGGCGAGACAGGGGGGCTCTCGAGCAGTACTTC; CDR3: CAWRDRGALEQYF
V: TRBV9; D: NA; J: TRBJ2-7; size: NA; DNA: TGTGCCAGCAGCGCAGGGAGTGATACGTGGCAGTACTTC; CDR3: CASSAGSDTWQYF
V: TRBV27; D: TRBD2; J: TRBJ2-1; size: NA; DNA: TGTGCCAGCAGTTTAACCGGACTAGCGGGAATTACCTACAATGAGCAGTTCTTC; CDR3: CASSLTGLAGITYNEQFF
V: TRBV19; D: NA; J: TRBJ1-5; size: few; DNA: TGTGCCAGTAGTAGATTACAGGGTAGTGGTGATCAGCCCCAGCATTTT; CDR3: CASSRLQGSGDQPQHF
V: TRBV30; D: TRBD2; J: TRBJ2-7; size: NA; DNA: TGTGCCTGGAATCTAGGCCTAGCGGACTACGAGCAGTACTTC; CDR3: CAWNLGLADYEQYF
V: TRBV14; D: NA; J: TRBJ2-1; size: NA; DNA: TGTGCCAGCAGCCGGGACGGAGGGATTTGGGAGCAGTTCTTC; CDR3: CASSRDGGIWEQFF
V: TRBV27; D: TRBD2; J: TRBJ2-1; size: NA; DNA: TGTGCCAGCAGTTTATATGTAGCGGGAGGGCCCCATGAGCAGTTCTTC; CDR3: CASSLYVAGGPHEQFF
V: TRBV10-3; D: NA; J: TRBJ2-3; size: NA; DNA: TGTGCCATCAGTGTAAAAGATACGCAGTATTTT; CDR3: CAISVKDTQYF
V: TRBV14; D: NA; J: TRBJ2-6; size: NA; DNA: TGTGCCAGCAGCCAAGTTGCTTCGGCTGGGGCCAACGTCCTGACTTTC; CDR3: CASSQVASAGANVLTF
V: TRBV28; D: TRBD1; J: TRBJ1-1; size: NA; DNA: TGTGCCAGCACCCTAACTATAACAGGGGATGGCACTGAAGCTTTCTTT; CDR3: CASTLTITGDGTEAFF
V: TRBV4-3; D: NA; J: TRBJ2-7; size: NA; DNA: TGCGCCAGCAGCCCTGCGGACCGTCGCGAGCAGTACTTC; CDR3: CASSPADRREQYF
V: TRBV27; D: TRBD2; J: TRBJ2-5; size: NA; DNA: TGTGCCAGCAGTTTTATTGGGACTAGCGCCGAAGAGACCCAGTACTTC; CDR3: CASSFIGTSAEETQYF
V: TRBV7-9; D: NA; J: TRBJ2-7; size: NA; DNA: TGTGCCAGCAGCTCGAAAGACAGTTCCTACGAGCAGTACTTC; CDR3: CASSSKDSSYEQYF
V: TRBV15; D: NA; J: TRBJ1-4; size: NA; DNA: TGTGCCACCAGCAGGAAGACGTCCTATAATGAAAAACTGTTTTTT; CDR3: CATSRKTSYNEKLFF
V: TRBV14; D: NA; J: TRBJ1-2; size: NA; DNA: TGTGCCAGCAGCCAGGGCGTTACTAACTATGGCTACACCTTC; CDR3: CASSQGVTNYGYTF
V: TRBV28; D: NA; J: TRBJ2-1; size: NA; DNA: TGTGCCAGCAGTTCATCCGCGGGAAGAGTCGATGAGCAGTTCTTC; CDR3: CASSSSAGRVDEQFF
V: TRBV11-2; D: NA; J: TRBJ2-7; size: once; DNA: TGTGCCAGCAGCTTAGCGGTTTCGGGAGCTTACTACGAGCAGTACTTC; CDR3: CASSLAVSGAYYEQYF
V: TRBV27; D: TRBD1; J: TRBJ1-4; size: NA; DNA: TGTGCCAGCAGTCCCCTCGACAGGGGAGGTTTTGAAAAACTGTTTTTT; CDR3: CASSPLDRGGFEKLFF
V: TRBV27; D: NA; J: TRBJ2-7; size: NA; DNA: TGTGCCAGTTCACCCGAGGTGGGAGCCTACGAGCAGTACTTC; CDR3: CASSPEVGAYEQYF
V: TRBV7-8; D: NA; J: TRBJ1-5; size: NA; DNA: TGTGCCAGCAGCTTATCGGGCAGGGGAGGACAGCCCCAGCATTTT; CDR3: CASSLSGRGGQPQHF
V: TRBV6-6; D: NA; J: TRBJ1-2; size: NA; DNA: TGTGCCAGCAGTCTGACAGACGGAAACTATGGCTACACCTTC; CDR3: CASSLTDGNYGYTF
V: TRBV29-1; D: NA; J: TRBJ2-5; size: NA; DNA: TGCAGCGCAGAGGGCTATGGGGAGTGGACCCAGTACTTC; CDR3: CSAEGYGEWTQYF
V: TRBV27; D: NA; J: TRBJ1-1; size: NA; DNA: TGTGCCAGCAGTTCCCGGGGACTGGGGGGCACTGAAGCTTTCTTT; CDR3: CASSSRGLGGTEAFF
V: TRBV5-8; D: TRBD2; J: TRBJ2-7; size: once; DNA: TGTGCCAGCAGCAGTCGAGGGACTAGCGGATCCTACGAGCAGTACTTC; CDR3: CASSSRGTSGSYEQYF
V: TRBV29-1; D: TRBD1; J: TRBJ2-7; size: NA; DNA: TGCAGCGCCGGGACAGGGGACTACGAGCAGTACTTC; CDR3: CSAGTGDYEQYF
V: TRBV28; D: NA; J: TRBJ1-1; size: NA; DNA: TGTGCCAGCAGTGTACAGGGAGACACTGAAGCTTTCTTT; CDR3: CASSVQGDTEAFF
V: TRBV7-6; D: NA; J: TRBJ2-7; size: NA; DNA: TGTGCCAGCAGCCCCGGTCGTCTCGAGCAGTACTTC; CDR3: CASSPGRLEQYF